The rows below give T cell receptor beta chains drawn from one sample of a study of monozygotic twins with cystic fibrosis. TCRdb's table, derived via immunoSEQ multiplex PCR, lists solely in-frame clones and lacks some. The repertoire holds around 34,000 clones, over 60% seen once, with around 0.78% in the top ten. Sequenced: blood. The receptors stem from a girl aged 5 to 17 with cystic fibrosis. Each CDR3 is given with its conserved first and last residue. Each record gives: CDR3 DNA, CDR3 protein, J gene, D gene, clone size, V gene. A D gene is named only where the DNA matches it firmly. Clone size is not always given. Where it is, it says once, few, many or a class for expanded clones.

TGTGCCAGTAGTATAAGATCGAACAGGGGAAATAGCAATCAGCCCCAGCATTTT CASSIRSNRGNSNQPQHF TRBJ1-5 TRBD1 - TRBV19
TGTGCCAGCAGCGGACCGGGCGGGGAGACCCAGTACTTC CASSGPGGETQYF TRBJ2-5 - - TRBV28
TGTGCCAGCAGCGGGGGTGACGCGGGTGCAAACACAGATACGCAGTATTTT CASSGGDAGANTDTQYF TRBJ2-3 - - TRBV5-4
TGTGCCTGGAGTGGGGACAGGGCAGGCGATCAGCCCCAGCATTTT CAWSGDRAGDQPQHF TRBJ1-5 TRBD1 - TRBV30
TGTGCCAGCTCACCAGTGCGCTCCTACAATGAGCAGTTCTTC CASSPVRSYNEQFF TRBJ2-1 - - TRBV18
TGTGCCAGCAGCATCGGAGGGGGAGATACGCAGTATTTT CASSIGGGDTQYF TRBJ2-3 - - TRBV7-2
TGTGCCAGTAGTAGAGGACAGGGAAATGGCTACACCTTC CASSRGQGNGYTF TRBJ1-2 TRBD1 - TRBV19
TGTGCCAGCAGCCCCACCGGGACGCCGGACTGGGAGACCCAGTACTTC CASSPTGTPDWETQYF TRBJ2-5 - - TRBV7-3
TGTGCCAGCTCCCTCGGGCACAGGGGCGACGAGCAGTACTTC CASSLGHRGDEQYF TRBJ2-7 TRBD1 - TRBV9
TGTGCCAGCAGTCCGGGCCCAGTCACCCAGTACTTC CASSPGPVTQYF TRBJ2-5 - - TRBV6-1
TGTGCCAGCAGCTTATTCAAGGGGAACACTGAAGCTTTCTTT CASSLFKGNTEAFF TRBJ1-1 - few TRBV11-1
TGTGCCAGCAGTGAGCAGGGGGCTAGCAATCAGCCCCAGCATTTT CASSEQGASNQPQHF TRBJ1-5 TRBD1 - TRBV25-1
TGTGCCAGCAGCCCGGGACAGGGGGCTGGGGTGTACTTC CASSPGQGAGVYF TRBJ2-7 TRBD1 - TRBV7-9
TGTGCCAGCAGTGGAGTGGGGGGACAGGGAGGTCAGCCCCAGCATTTT CASSGVGGQGGQPQHF TRBJ1-5 TRBD1 - TRBV6-1
TGCGCCAGCAGCCAGGGACCCACCTACAATGAGCAGTTCTTC CASSQGPTYNEQFF TRBJ2-1 - - TRBV4-1
TGTGCCAGCAGTAACGGGGAATACAATGAGCAGTTCTTC CASSNGEYNEQFF TRBJ2-1 - few TRBV6-6
TGTGCCAGCGGGCCGGGACAGGACGACGAGCAGTACTTC CASGPGQDDEQYF TRBJ2-7 TRBD1 - TRBV6-5
TGTGCCTGGAGCGGGGGCTCTAGTCCGTTCTTC CAWSGGSSPFF TRBJ2-1 - - TRBV30
TGTGCCAGCAGCCGGGGACTAGCGGGGAATGAGCAGTTCTTC CASSRGLAGNEQFF TRBJ2-1 TRBD2 - TRBV7-9
TGTGCCAGCAGCCCACGGCGGAGGGGGGATACGCAGTATTTT CASSPRRRGDTQYF TRBJ2-3 - once TRBV6-5
TGTGCCATCAGTGAGTCTCGGGGTAACTATGGCTACACCTTC CAISESRGNYGYTF TRBJ1-2 - - TRBV10-3
TGCGCCAGCAGCCACCCGTCGGCAGAGGGTGGAAACACCATATATTTT CASSHPSAEGGNTIYF TRBJ1-3 - - TRBV4-1
TGTGCCAGCAGTTGGCTAGCGGGCCCCTACGAGCAGTACTTC CASSWLAGPYEQYF TRBJ2-7 TRBD2 - TRBV6-6
TGTGCCAGCAGTTACGGTGGCGCAGGAAGCTACGAGCAGTACTTC CASSYGGAGSYEQYF TRBJ2-7 - - TRBV6-5
TGTGCCAGCACCAGACAGGGAGGTTTGGGTTCCACTGAAGCTTTCTTT CASTRQGGLGSTEAFF TRBJ1-1 TRBD1 few TRBV27
TGTGCCAGCAGTGCTCCCCGGCAGGGGTCGTACTCTGGGGCCAACGTCCTGACTTTC CASSAPRQGSYSGANVLTF TRBJ2-6 - - TRBV2
TGCGCCAGCAGCTTGGAGAGTCTAGCGGGAGACGAGCAGTACTTC CASSLESLAGDEQYF TRBJ2-7 TRBD2 - TRBV5-1
TGTGCCAGCAGCAAAGAACGGGCTCATCCTAACTATGGCTACACCTTC CASSKERAHPNYGYTF TRBJ1-2 - - TRBV21-1
TGTGCCAGCAGTCCATCAGGGGTATGGGGCAATCAGCCCCAGCATTTT CASSPSGVWGNQPQHF TRBJ1-5 - - TRBV27
TGTGCCAGCTCACCAACCTCAACAGGGGGAGGGGCTGAAGCTTTCTTT CASSPTSTGGGAEAFF TRBJ1-1 TRBD1 - TRBV18
TGCAACGTCGATGGCTACACCTTC CNVDGYTF TRBJ1-2 - once TRBV29-1
TGTGCCAGCAGTGACGTGGGAACTGGCCGCGAGCAGTACTTC CASSDVGTGREQYF TRBJ2-7 - few TRBV2
TGTGCCAGCAGCTTACCCGCGCAGGAAGCTTTCTTT CASSLPAQEAFF TRBJ1-1 - - TRBV11-2
TGTGCCAGCAGTTTAACGAGGGGTGGGCCCCAGCATTTT CASSLTRGGPQHF TRBJ1-5 - few TRBV27
TGTGCCATTAATGACCCCTCCAGCACTGAAGCTTTCTTT CAINDPSSTEAFF TRBJ1-1 - - TRBV10-3
TGTGCCAGCAGCTTAAGTTTCGCAGATACGCAGTATTTT CASSLSFADTQYF TRBJ2-3 - - TRBV7-3
TGCGCCAGCAGCTTACTAGCCGGACTTTCCTACAATGAGCAGTTCTTC CASSLLAGLSYNEQFF TRBJ2-1 - - TRBV5-1
TGTGCCAGCAGTAGAGGGACGGCGAATGAAAAACTGTTTTTT CASSRGTANEKLFF TRBJ1-4 - - TRBV6-5